The 30 T cell receptor beta chains reported below all come from one sample, sequenced in a study of blood T cell repertoires in COVID-19. Libraries were prepared by immunoSEQ multiplex PCR; TCRdb keeps only in-frame clonotypes and omits some of them. The sample has around 100,000 clones; over 70% are singletons. Sequenced: peripheral blood. All receptors come from a man older than 75 with acute or convalescent COVID-19.

This clone has only a few counts. Other DNA sequences within the sample encode an identical CDR3. The chain employs TRBV5-1 and TRBJ1-1; D might be TRBD1 (5 bases). Germline V gene sequence: CDR1 SGHRS, CDR2 YFSETQ. CDR3 length: 14 residues. V dropped 0 bases and J dropped 4 bases, with 10 bases sitting between them. CDR3 protein: CASSLEQVGTEAFF. The CDR3 coding sequence is TGCGCCAGCAGCTTGGAACAGGTGGGCACTGAAGCTTTCTTT.

The rearrangement links TRBV29-1 to TRBJ2-6; TRBD2 might be the D (5 bases). This CDR3 region has 14 residues. The germline V gene has CDR1 SQVTM and CDR2 ANQGSEA. V lost 5 bases and J lost 1, with 9 bases in between. The CDR3 spells CSVTGVSGANVLTF. DNA of the CDR3: TGCAGCGTTACCGGGGTGTCTGGGGCCAACGTCCTGACTTTC.

This clone has a handful of counts. The chain uses TRBV7-2 and TRBJ2-3; 8 nucleotides align to TRBD1. J gave up 4 bases and V 5 bases, and 8 bases lay outside the gene matches. Germline loops: CDR1 SGHTA, CDR2 FQGNSA. The CDR3 spans 15 residues. The CDR3 DNA reads as TGTGCCAGCAGCCTGGCGGACAGGGCCGCAGATACGCAGTATTTT. Translation: CASSLADRAADTQYF. Full variable domain (rest looked up from reference TRBV7-2 and TRBJ2-3): GAGVSQSPSNKVTEKGKDVELRCDPISGHTALYWYRQSLGQGLEFLIYFQGNSAPDKSGLPSDRFSAERTGGSVSTLTIQRTQQEDSAVYLCASSLADRAADTQYFGPGTRLTVL.

This chain connects TRBV9 to TRBJ1-1; 7 nucleotides align to TRBD1. CDR3 length equals 14 residues. The V and J ends lost 4 bases and 2 bases, in that order; junction bases with no gene match: 5. Germline V gene data show CDR1 as SGDLS and CDR2 as YYNGEE. As DNA, the CDR3 is TGTGCCAGCAGCATCCGGGACAGTAACACTGAAGCTTTCTTT. Translation gives CASSIRDSNTEAFF.

This chain joins TRBV2 and TRBJ2-5, with 9 bases aligning to TRBD2. This CDR3 spans 16 amino acids. The V segment lost 3 bases and the J segment 5 bases; nucleotides outside the gene matches: 10. The germline CDR1 and CDR2 sequences are SNHLY and FYNNEI. The CDR3: CASSEGSGGPGETQYF. DNA of the CDR3: TGTGCCAGCAGTGAGGGTAGCGGGGGCCCCGGGGAGACCCAGTACTTC.

V and J are TRBV7-2 and TRBJ2-5; TRBD2 matches 12 bases. This CDR3 has 17 amino acids. The junction had 12 bases not matched to a gene; V was cut back by 1 base and J by 9 bases. Germline V gives CDR1 SGHTA, CDR2 FQGNSA. CDR3 DNA sequence: TGTGCCAGCAGCTTAGGACTCCTAGCGGGGGGGCAAGGGGCCCAGTACTTC. Amino acids: CASSLGLLAGGQGAQYF.

This chain links TRBV6-6 with TRBJ1-3; D possibly corresponds to TRBD1 (5 bases). Germline V lookup: CDR1 MNHNY, CDR2 SVGAGI (reference sequence). The CDR3 spans 14 residues. V was clipped by 6 bases and J by 5 bases, with 14 bases between them. CDR3 coding DNA: TGTGCCAGCAGCCCAGGTTTGGACAGAAACACCATATATTTT. Its translation is CASSPGLDRNTIYF.

V usage is TRBV6-6 and J usage is TRBJ1-4, with 9 bases identical to TRBD1. Per the germline V gene, CDR1 is MNHNY and CDR2 is SVGAGI (reference sequence). With 6 bases clipped from V and 1 base from J, the junction kept 3 bases outside the gene matches. The CDR3 consists of 15 residues. The CDR3 nucleotides read TGTGCCAGCAGACAGACAGGGGGAACTAATGAAAAACTGTTTTTT. It encodes CASRQTGGTNEKLFF.

As DNA, the CDR3 is TGCAGCGTTGGCGGCTTATGGGCGGGTCGCAACTATGGCTACACCTTC. This codes for CSVGGLWAGRNYGYTF. The J gene is TRBJ1-2, the V gene TRBV29-1; no reliable D call. From germline, CDR1 is SQVTM and CDR2 ANQGSEA. There are 16 residues in the CDR3. V was pared by 4 bases and J by 2 bases, with 20 bases between.

V and J are TRBV12-3 or TRBV12-4 and TRBJ2-2, with D tentatively TRBD1 (6 bases). Between the trimmed V and J ends, which lost 5 bases and 7 bases, there was a span of 11 bases. The CDR3 extends over 13 amino acids. The CDR3 spells CASSPGAVGELFF. The CDR3 DNA reads TGTGCCAGCAGTCCAGGGGCGGTCGGGGAGCTGTTTTTT.

This clone has only one observation. The chain combines TRBV6-4 with TRBJ2-1, with TRBD2 identical over 15 bases. The germline V gene encodes CDR1 MRHNA and CDR2 SNTAGT. Losses at the gene ends were 6 bases for V and 6 bases for J; bases not matched to a gene: 6. The CDR3 totals 16 residues. The CDR3 protein is CASSIGLAGGLNEQFF. The CDR3 nucleotides are TGTGCCAGCAGCATAGGACTAGCGGGAGGGCTCAATGAGCAGTTCTTC.

J is TRBJ1-4 and V is TRBV27; perhaps TRBD1 as D (6 bases). Germline V gene data show CDR1 as MNHEY and CDR2 as SMNVEV (reference sequence). Trimming removed 4 bases at V and 8 bases at J, with 11 bases between. The CDR3 extends over 13 amino acids. CDR3: CASSSLTGEKLFF. The CDR3, as DNA: TGTGCCAGCAGTTCACTCACAGGGGAAAAACTGTTTTTT.

This chain uses TRBV3-1 (or the pseudogene TRBV3-2) with TRBJ2-3; TRBD1 might be the D (5 bases). V lost 4 bases and J 2 bases, leaving 16 bases between the germline ends. Germline CDR1 LGHDT, CDR2 YNNKEL (reference sequence). The CDR3 covers 16 residues. The CDR3 nucleotides are TGTGCCAGCAGCCCTCAAGGGGATTTCTCCACAGATACGCAGTATTTT. Protein: CASSPQGDFSTDTQYF.

The rearrangement uses TRBV5-1 and TRBJ2-1; 9 bases map to TRBD1. The CDR3 runs to 15 residues. From germline, CDR1 is SGHRS and CDR2 YFSETQ. Trimming took 3 bases from V and 7 from J; bases not matched to a gene: 8. The chain's CDR3 is CASSYGQGIGNEQFF. The CDR3 DNA is TGCGCCAGCAGCTACGGACAGGGGATTGGTAATGAGCAGTTCTTC.

This chain connects TRBV28 to TRBJ2-5; D perhaps matches TRBD2 (7 bases). Germline assignment: CDR1 MDHEN and CDR2 SYDVKM. The CDR3 totals 14 residues. V lost 2 bases to trimming and J lost 5 bases, with 12 bases between them. Here the CDR3 DNA reads TGTGCCAGCAGTTTACGGGGGCGGGGGGAGACCCAGTACTTC. Protein: CASSLRGRGETQYF.

The chain links TRBV11-2 to TRBJ2-7; 15 positions agree with TRBD2. CDR3 length equals 15 residues. Per germline, CDR1 SGHAT and CDR2 FQNNGV. Germline trimming cut 5 bases from V and 6 bases from J; bases unmatched to any gene: 5. This CDR3 is CASSPPGLAGGEQYF. Written as DNA, the CDR3 is TGTGCCAGCAGCCCCCCGGGACTAGCGGGGGGCGAGCAGTACTTC.

V is TRBV19 and J is TRBJ2-6; maybe TRBD2 (6 bases). The CDR3 runs 17 residues. Germline values: CDR1 LNHDA, CDR2 SQIVND (reference sequence). Trimming pared 7 bases from V and 0 bases from J, leaving 16 bases between. CDR3 residues: CASIDRGRISGANVLTF. The CDR3 DNA reads TGTGCCAGTATCGATCGGGGGAGGATCTCTGGGGCCAACGTCCTGACTTTC. The full variable domain, rest sourced from reference TRBV19 and TRBJ2-6, is DGGITQSPKYLFRKEGQNVTLSCEQNLNHDAMYWYRQDPGQGLRLIYYSQIVNDFQKGDIAEGYSVSREKKESFPLTVTSAQKNPTAFYLCASIDRGRISGANVLTFGAGSRLTVL.

The chain has TRBV27 and TRBJ1-1; no reliable D call. Germline lookup yields CDR1 MNHEY and CDR2 SMNVEV (reference sequence). CDR3 length: 13 residues. The V gene lost 7 bases and the J gene lost 1 base, with 10 bases spanning the gap. As DNA, the CDR3 is TGTGCCAGCAATAAACCGGGGAACACTGAAGCTTTCTTT. It yields the protein CASNKPGNTEAFF.

The chain has TRBV18 and TRBJ1-4, with TRBD1 identical over 7 bases. In germline, CDR1 is KGHSH, CDR2 LQKENI. J gave up 6 bases and V 3 bases, and 7 bases lay outside the gene matches. This CDR3 region has 15 residues. CDR3 sequence: CASSPPGQFYEKLFF. The CDR3 DNA follows: TGTGCCAGCTCACCTCCGGGACAGTTTTATGAAAAACTGTTTTTT.

The gene calls are TRBV10-1 and TRBJ2-2; D perhaps matches TRBD2 (5 bases). V gave up 8 bases and J gave up 5 bases, with 15 bases separating them. Germline CDR1 and CDR2: WNHNN and SYGVQD (reference sequence). CDR3 length: 14 amino acids. The CDR3 sequence: CASPRSGVTGELFF. CDR3 sequence (DNA): TGCGCCAGCCCTAGGAGCGGAGTTACCGGGGAGCTGTTTTTT.

The gene calls are TRBV4-2 and TRBJ1-4; D is possibly TRBD1 (5 bases). Trimming removed 4 bases from V and 4 bases from J, with 19 bases in between. Germline V CDR1 and CDR2: LGHNA, YNFKEQ. The CDR3 spans 17 residues. The CDR3 DNA reads as TGTGCCAGCAGCCCGAAATGGGGCAGGTCGGGTAATGAAAAACTGTTTTTT. Its translation is CASSPKWGRSGNEKLFF.

This chain links TRBV18 with TRBJ2-3; D remains ambiguous. V shed 3 bases and J shed 5 bases, with 6 bases lying between them. The CDR3 is 12 amino acids. Germline CDR1 is KGHSH and CDR2 is LQKENI. The CDR3 region has the DNA TGTGCCAGCTCACCGGGCAAAGATACGCAGTATTTT. It specifies CASSPGKDTQYF. Full variable domain (remainder filled in from reference TRBV18 and TRBJ2-3): NAGVMQNPRHLVRRRGQEARLRCSPMKGHSHVYWYRQLPEEGLKFMVYLQKENIIDESGMPKERFSAEFPKEGPSILRIQQVVRGDSAAYFCASSPGKDTQYFGPGTRLTVL.

There are a few counts of this clone. J is TRBJ1-1 and V is TRBV5-1, with a weak D call TRBD1 (6 bases). Germline CDR1 SGHRS, CDR2 YFSETQ. V dropped 4 bases and J dropped 2 bases, with 18 bases sitting between them. The CDR3 extends over 16 amino acids. As DNA, the CDR3 is TGCGCCAGCAGCCTCACTACGGACAGTATAAACACTGAAGCTTTCTTT. Its protein product is CASSLTTDSINTEAFF.

The chain carries TRBV2 and TRBJ1-5; 7 nucleotides match TRBD1. V shed 6 bases, J shed 0 bases, and the junction held 2 bases outside the gene matches. From germline, CDR1 is SNHLY and CDR2 FYNNEI. CDR3 length equals 14 residues. This CDR3 is CASRTGFSNQPQHF. The CDR3 coding sequence is TGTGCCAGCAGGACAGGGTTTAGCAATCAGCCCCAGCATTTT.

The chain links TRBV10-3 to TRBJ2-7; 8 bases map to TRBD1. Germline CDR1 ENHRY, CDR2 SYGVKD. The V and J ends lost 7 bases and 5 bases, in that order; junction bases with no gene match: 10. CDR3 size: 14 residues. CDR3 loop: CAITNRGDVDEQYF. CDR3 DNA sequence: TGTGCCATCACCAACAGGGGGGATGTAGACGAGCAGTACTTC.

For the CDR3, the DNA is TGCGCCAGCAGCCCGAACAGGGGGTCAGGAGAAAAACTGTTTTTT. The encoded protein is CASSPNRGSGEKLFF. This rearrangement joins TRBV5-1 to TRBJ1-4; the match to TRBD1 covers 8 bases. The CDR3 runs 15 residues. Per germline, CDR1 SGHRS and CDR2 YFSETQ. The J segment lost 8 bases and the V segment lost 4 bases, leaving 10 bases of the junction unmatched.

The chain couples TRBV5-1 to TRBJ1-3; no reliable D call. The CDR3 spans 14 residues. Germline CDR1 and CDR2: SGHRS and YFSETQ. V lost 4 bases and J lost 4, with 12 bases in between. The CDR3 here is CASSPAKSGNTIYF. CDR3 nucleotide sequence: TGCGCCAGCAGCCCAGCGAAGTCAGGAAACACCATATATTTT.

V is TRBV6-2 or TRBV6-3 and J is TRBJ2-1, with 9 bases matching TRBD2. With V trimmed by 2 bases and J by 9 bases, 11 bases remained unmatched. The CDR3 extends over 16 amino acids. Germline V gene lookup returns CDR1 MNHEY and CDR2 SVGEGT. The CDR3 nucleotides read TGTGCCAGCAGTTACCCAATAGCGGGAGTCTTGGGTGAGCAGTTCTTC. Translation gives CASSYPIAGVLGEQFF.

DNA for the CDR3: TGTGCCAGCAGCTTAGGGGAGACTAGCGGGGGCTCGGATACGCAGTATTTT. Translation: CASSLGETSGGSDTQYF. V usage is TRBV7-8 and J usage is TRBJ2-3, with 12 bases aligning to TRBD2. V shed 1 base, J shed 6 bases, and the junction held 8 bases outside the gene matches. Per the germline V gene, CDR1 is SGHVS and CDR2 is FQNEAQ. The CDR3 covers 17 residues.

This sequence joins TRBV7-3 and TRBJ2-3; 11 bases line up with TRBD2. The J segment lost 5 bases and the V segment lost 4 bases, leaving 8 bases of the junction unmatched. The CDR3 spans 16 residues. The V gene's germline CDR1 is SGHTA and CDR2 FQGTGA. CDR3 DNA: TGTGCCAGCAGCTATTTAGCGGGAGGGCTAAAAGATACGCAGTATTTT. Residues: CASSYLAGGLKDTQYF.